Listed here is a single TCR beta chain. The data were obtained in a study of patients and donors after allogeneic stem cell transplantation. TCRdb recomputed calls from the RT-PCR reads with MiXCR, one row per CDR3 protein. The sample has some 880,000 distinct CDR3 sequences, roughly 18% seen once. Sequencing was carried out using blood, either unsorted or a sorted T cell fraction (not recorded which). The sequence was collected from a human donor who was either an allogeneic HSCT recipient or a stem cell or donor lymphocyte infusion donor (not recorded which). It is not recorded whose cells these are; they may come from a transplant donor.

CDR3 in DNA: TGCAGTGCTACATGGTTGACAGGGAGGACAGATACGCAGTATTTT. It encodes CSATWLTGRTDTQYF. This chain uses TRBV20-1 with TRBJ2-3, with D maybe TRBD1 (7 bases). Germline CDR1 reads DFQATT; CDR2 reads SNEGSKA (reference sequence). Trimming cost V 4 bases and J 3 bases, with 17 bases left between them. The CDR3 has 15 amino acids.